This T cell receptor (beta chain) was found in a study of early T cells in non-severe SARS-CoV-2 infection. Using its own MiXCR run on the 5' RACE reads, TCRdb lists one record per CDR3 protein. In the table there are around 61,000 distinct CDR3 sequences, roughly 13% of which are singletons. Per germline, CDR1 SGHNT and CDR2 YYREEE (reference sequence). This CDR3 contains 16 residues. Losses at the gene ends were 0 bases for V and 4 bases for J; bases not matched to a gene: 6. In this sample, this clonotype turned up many times. This TCR came from an adult who was a healthcare worker with PCR-confirmed SARS-CoV-2 infection or an uninfected control (not recorded which). Sequenced: whole blood. This chain connects TRBV5-4 to TRBJ2-5, with TRBD2 matching over 10 bases. CDR3: CASSLDRASGGETQYF. The CDR3 DNA is TGTGCCAGCAGCTTGGACAGGGCTAGCGGGGGAGAGACCCAGTACTTC.